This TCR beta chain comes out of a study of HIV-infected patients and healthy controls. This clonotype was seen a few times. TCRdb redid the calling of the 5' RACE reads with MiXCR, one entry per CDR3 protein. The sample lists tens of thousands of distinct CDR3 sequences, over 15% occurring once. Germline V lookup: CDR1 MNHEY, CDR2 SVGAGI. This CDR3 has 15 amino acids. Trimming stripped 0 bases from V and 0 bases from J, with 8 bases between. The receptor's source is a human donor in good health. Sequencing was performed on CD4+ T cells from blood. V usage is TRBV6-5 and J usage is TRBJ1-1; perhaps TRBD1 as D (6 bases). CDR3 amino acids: CASSYSGQMNTEAFF. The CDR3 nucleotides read TGTGCCAGCAGTTACTCCGGACAGATGAACACTGAAGCTTTCTTT.